The 18 T cell receptor beta chains below all came from one sample that was sequenced in a study of siplizumab effects on memory and regulatory T cells. Clones were sequenced by immunoSEQ multiplex PCR, and TCRdb holds only the in-frame ones, with some missing. This sample has around 72,000 clones, with roughly nine tenths found just once. Sequencing was done on a sample of CD8+ T cells sorted from blood. These receptor sequences come from a human donor in good health.

The chain employs TRBV6-5 and TRBJ1-1; no clear D. This CDR3 has 13 residues. Trimming left V 2 bases short and J 2 bases short, with 6 bases between. Per the germline V gene, CDR1 is MNHEY and CDR2 is SVGAGI. The CDR3 sequence: CASSYHQNTEAFF. The CDR3 nucleotides read TGTGCCAGCAGTTACCACCAAAACACTGAAGCTTTCTTT.

The chain is built from TRBV7-9 and TRBJ1-1; D is uncertain. The germline CDR1 and CDR2 sequences are SEHNR and FQNEAQ (reference sequence). The CDR3 sequence is 12 residues long. Trimming stripped 5 bases from V and 3 bases from J, with 7 bases between. In nucleotides, the CDR3 is TGTGCCAGCAGCGGATCGGACACTGAAGCTTTCTTT. It translates to CASSGSDTEAFF.

The chain carries TRBV6-5 and TRBJ2-5; 12 bases line up with TRBD2. The junction had 6 bases not matched to a gene; V was cut back by 8 bases and J by 5 bases. This CDR3 is built from 14 residues. Germline-derived CDR1 and CDR2 are MNHEY and SVGAGI. CDR3 residues: CASQTSGGMETQYF. CDR3 coding DNA: TGTGCCAGCCAGACTAGCGGGGGAATGGAGACCCAGTACTTC.

Written as DNA, the CDR3 is TGCGCCAGCAGCTTCCGGATAGCGGGTAACAATGAGCAGTTCTTC. Its protein is CASSFRIAGNNEQFF. This rearrangement joins TRBV5-1 to TRBJ2-1; 7 positions match TRBD2. CDR1 is SGHRS and CDR2 is YFSETQ in the germline V gene. J lost 5 bases, V lost 2 bases, and 7 bases had no gene match. The CDR3 contains 15 residues.

V gene TRBV10-3 combines with J gene TRBJ1-5, with no clear D. Germline V gene data show CDR1 as ENHRY and CDR2 as SYGVKD. The germline V and J ends were trimmed by 2 bases and 1 base, with 9 bases remaining between them. The CDR3 runs to 15 residues. CDR3 nucleotides: TGTGCCATCAGTGAGGGCTTCTCCAGCAATCAGCCCCAGCATTTT. Encoded protein: CAISEGFSSNQPQHF.

This clone appeared a few times. This chain links TRBV4-1 with TRBJ1-1; no clear D gene. This CDR3 spans 13 amino acids. Germline CDR1 reads MGHRA; CDR2 reads YSYEKL. With 1 base removed from V and 2 bases from J, the gap between germline ends came to 5 bases. The CDR3 reads CASSQGGNTEAFF. The CDR3 DNA reads as TGCGCCAGCAGCCAAGGGGGAAACACTGAAGCTTTCTTT.

The chain carries TRBV7-9 and TRBJ2-3, with D uncertain. This CDR3 has 14 amino acids. V was shortened by 1 base and J by 1 base, with 6 bases between the two germline ends. Per the germline V gene, CDR1 is SEHNR and CDR2 is FQNEAQ (reference sequence). The CDR3: CASSLDGGTDTQYF. The CDR3 DNA is TGTGCCAGCAGCTTAGACGGCGGCACAGATACGCAGTATTTT.

This rearrangement joins TRBV10-3 to TRBJ2-7; tentative D call: TRBD1 (6 bases). The CDR3 sequence is 13 residues long. Trimming cost V 2 bases and J 1 base, with 6 bases left between them. The germline V gene has CDR1 ENHRY and CDR2 SYGVKD. The CDR3 DNA is TGTGCCATCAGTGAGACAGGGTCCTACGAGCAGTACTTC. Protein product: CAISETGSYEQYF.

This sequence joins TRBV18 and TRBJ1-2; TRBD1 might be the D (6 bases). The length of the CDR3 is 15 residues. Trimming stripped 2 bases from V and 3 bases from J, with 13 bases between. Germline V CDR1 and CDR2: KGHSH, LQKENI. Here the CDR3 DNA reads TGTGCCAGCTCACCATACGGGGGGGGCGACTATGGCTACACCTTC. Protein: CASSPYGGGDYGYTF.

The chain uses TRBV6-5 and TRBJ1-5, with D unclear. CDR1 is MNHEY, CDR2 SVGAGI, per germline. The CDR3 contains 14 residues. The V gene lost 2 bases and the J gene lost 1 base, with 6 bases spanning the gap. Here the CDR3 DNA reads TGTGCCAGCAGTTACGGTGGGAGCAATCAGCCCCAGCATTTT. Amino acid sequence: CASSYGGSNQPQHF.

The chain combines TRBV6-5 with TRBJ1-2; 7 bases align to TRBD1. Germline V lookup: CDR1 MNHEY, CDR2 SVGAGI. The junction had 5 bases not matched to a gene; V was cut back by 1 base and J by 6 bases. The CDR3 is made up of 14 amino acids. Written as DNA, the CDR3 is TGTGCCAGCAGTTACTTGGGACAGAGGAATGGCTACACCTTC. Residues: CASSYLGQRNGYTF.

The chain joins TRBV7-9 to TRBJ2-7; 11 bases agree with TRBD1. Germline trimming cut 8 bases from V and 6 bases from J; bases unmatched to any gene: 6. Germline-derived CDR1 and CDR2 are SEHNR and FQNEAQ (reference sequence). The CDR3 is made up of 13 amino acids. The CDR3 here is CASAGQGATEQYF. The DNA for the CDR3 is TGTGCCAGCGCCGGACAGGGGGCCACCGAGCAGTACTTC.

The chain couples TRBV2 to TRBJ1-1, with D uncertain. Trimming stripped 3 bases from V and 6 bases from J, with 14 bases between. The CDR3 length is 14 residues. The V gene's germline CDR1 is SNHLY and CDR2 FYNNEI. CDR3 DNA sequence: TGTGCCAGCAGTGATGGGTGGTACGGGGCTGAAGCTTTCTTT. Protein: CASSDGWYGAEAFF.

The chain combines TRBV25-1 with TRBJ2-7; D unclear. V dropped 5 bases and J dropped 3 bases, with 8 bases sitting between them. The length of the CDR3 is 12 residues. Per the germline V gene, CDR1 is MGHDK and CDR2 is SYGVNS. The CDR3: CASSTDIYEQYF. The CDR3, as DNA: TGTGCCAGCAGTACAGATATCTACGAGCAGTACTTC.

V gene TRBV5-6 combines with J gene TRBJ2-7, with D tentatively TRBD1 or TRBD2 (5 bases each). Germline-derived CDR1 and CDR2 are SGHDT and YYEEEE. The CDR3 loop spans 16 amino acids. Deletions cut 0 bases from V and 3 bases from J, with 16 bases between. CDR3 loop: CASSLGRAGNRYEQYF. Written as DNA, the CDR3 is TGTGCCAGCAGCTTGGGGCGGGCAGGGAATCGCTACGAGCAGTACTTC.

This rearrangement joins TRBV5-6 to TRBJ2-7; perhaps TRBD2 as D (6 bases). Trimming left V 0 bases short and J 8 bases short, with 15 bases between. Germline V gene data show CDR1 as SGHDT and CDR2 as YYEEEE. The CDR3 is made up of 14 amino acids. As DNA, the CDR3 is TGTGCCAGCAGCTTGGTAGGGGACTTTGAAAAGCAGTACTTC. Translated: CASSLVGDFEKQYF.

The rearrangement links TRBV5-6 to TRBJ1-1, with no clear D. The germline CDR1 and CDR2 sequences are SGHDT and YYEEEE. This CDR3 has 14 amino acids. The V end was cut by 4 bases, the J end by 0 bases, with 10 bases between. This CDR3 is CASSPLGLNTEAFF. CDR3 coding DNA: TGTGCCAGCAGCCCCCTGGGTCTGAACACTGAAGCTTTCTTT.

This clone is a singleton in its sample. The chain employs TRBV7-3 and TRBJ2-2; no clear D. Deletions cut 5 bases from V and 5 bases from J, with 9 bases between. This CDR3 contains 13 residues. The germline gives CDR1 SGHTA, CDR2 FQGTGA. The CDR3 here is CASSPGLTGELFF. As DNA, the CDR3 is TGTGCCAGCAGCCCGGGCCTAACCGGGGAGCTGTTTTTT.